This TCR beta chain is from a study of CD8+ T cells in alopecia areata. As for the study in general: Administration of oral tofacitinib to treated patients was at 5 to 10 mg twice daily. Study observations and caveats: Sequencing of scalp samples also captures resident alphabeta T cells of normal skin.

This clone was seen a handful of times. The antigen remains undetermined. cDNA reverse transcribed from extracted RNA served as the sequencing template. Profiling relied on immunoSEQ multiplex PCR, and the TCRdb table lists in-frame clones only, not all of them. The profile shows hundreds of thousands of clones, about 68% of them singletons. The sequencing used CD4+ T cells sorted from blood, collected at week 0. This TCR derives from a human donor with alopecia areata.

In DNA form, the CDR3 reads TGTGCCAGCAGCTCCCGGACACCCCTTGGGGAGCAGTACTTC. This sequence encodes CASSSRTPLGEQYF. This chain connects TRBV7-2 to TRBJ2-7, with D perhaps TRBD1 (5 bases). V gave up 4 bases and J gave up 7 bases, with 17 bases separating them. Germline CDR1 is SGHTA and CDR2 is FQGNSA. The CDR3 is 14 residues long.